The 2 T cell receptor beta chains below were found in one sample sequenced in a study of molecular identifiers for immune sequencing clone quantification. One entry per CDR3 protein results from TCRdb running MiXCR on the PCR reads. The table includes 20,000 to 30,000 distinct CDR3 sequences, roughly a sixth detected once. Sequenced input: naive CD8+ T cells from blood, with Jurkat cell RNA spiked in. Stated subset: FACS-sorted CD8+CD4-CCR7+CD45RA+ naive T cells. The receptors were sampled from a human donor in good health. Some libraries in this study had Jurkat cell RNA spiked in.

This clonotype has at least ten counts. The junction and the germline gene differ at one end; a read error may be behind it. The J gene is TRBJ2-3, the V gene TRBV2; D may correspond to TRBD1 or TRBD2 (5 bases each). This CDR3 has 10 amino acids. Germline V lookup: CDR1 SNHLY, CDR2 FYNNEI. CDR3 coding DNA: TGTGCCAGCAGTGAAGGGGACGGGCATTTT. Translated: CASSEGDGHF. The full variable domain, with the rest looked up from reference TRBV2 and TRBJ2-3, is EPEVTQTPSHQVTQMGQEVILRCVPISNHLYFYWYRQILGQKVEFLVSFYNNEISEKSEIFDDQFSVERPDGSNFTLKIRSTKLEDSAMYFCASSEGDGHFGPGTRLTVL.

The table lists this clonotype with many counts. This sequence joins TRBV11-2 and TRBJ2-7; D ambiguous. The germline CDR1 and CDR2 sequences are SGHAT and FQNNGV. V was pared by 1 base and J by 6 bases, with 4 bases between. The CDR3 sequence is 11 residues long. The CDR3, as DNA: TGTGCCAGCAGCTTAGGTCGCGAGCAGTACTTC. It codes for CASSLGREQYF.